This section outlines one T cell receptor beta chain sequence together with its context. These data come from a study of blood T cell repertoires in COVID-19. About the study: The United States, Italy and Spain supplied acute and convalescent COVID-19 samples. The cDNA or gDNA used as material had been derived from T cells, B-cell-depleted T cells, or PBMCs.

Original handling: Researchers report that nucleated cell counts were estimated from reference gene primer amplification. Sequenced by immunoSEQ multiplex PCR; TCRdb stores in-frame clones only, minus some. That table furnishes V, J and clone size, whereas the DNA furnished D and trimming. The table lists 150,000 to 200,000 clones, about three quarters of them singletons, with about 26% in the top ten. The receptor was derived from a woman aged 65 to 85 with acute or convalescent COVID-19. What was sequenced was peripheral blood.

CDR3 nucleotides: TGCGCCAGCAGCCAGCCGGGACAGAACTATGGCTACACCTTC. This gives the protein CASSQPGQNYGYTF. The chain recombines TRBV4-1 with TRBJ1-2; 7 bases align to TRBD1. V shed 3 bases, J shed 2 bases, and the junction held 3 bases outside the gene matches. The CDR3 covers 14 residues. CDR1 and CDR2 from the germline V gene are MGHRA and YSYEKL.